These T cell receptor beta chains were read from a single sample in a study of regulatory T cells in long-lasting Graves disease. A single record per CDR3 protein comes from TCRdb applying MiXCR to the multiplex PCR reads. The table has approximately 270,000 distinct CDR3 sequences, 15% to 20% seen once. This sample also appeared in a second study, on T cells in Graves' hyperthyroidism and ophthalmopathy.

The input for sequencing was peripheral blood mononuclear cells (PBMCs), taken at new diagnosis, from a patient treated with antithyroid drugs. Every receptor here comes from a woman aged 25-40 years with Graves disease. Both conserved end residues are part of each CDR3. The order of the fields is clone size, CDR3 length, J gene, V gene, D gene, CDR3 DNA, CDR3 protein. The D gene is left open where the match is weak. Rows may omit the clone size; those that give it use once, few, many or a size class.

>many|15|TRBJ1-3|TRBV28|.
TGTGCCAGCAAACGACCCCAGAACTCTGGAAACACCATATATTTT
CASKRPQNSGNTIYF
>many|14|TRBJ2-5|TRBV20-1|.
TGCAGTGCTAGAGAGGAAGTAGACCAAGAGACCCAGTACTTC
CSAREEVDQETQYF
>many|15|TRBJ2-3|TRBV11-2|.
TGTGCCAGCAGCCCAGGGGCAGGGGGCACAGATACGCAGTATTTT
CASSPGAGGTDTQYF
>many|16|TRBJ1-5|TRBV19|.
TGTGCCAGTAGTATTTGGATGGACTCACGAGGGCAGCCCCAGCATTTT
CASSIWMDSRGQPQHF
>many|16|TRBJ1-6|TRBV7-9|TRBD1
TGTGCCAGCAGCGACTGGGACAGGAGGATCAATTCACCCCTCCACTTT
CASSDWDRRINSPLHF
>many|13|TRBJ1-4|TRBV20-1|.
TGCAGTGCCCGGACACCTGATAATGAAAAACTGTTTTTT
CSARTPDNEKLFF
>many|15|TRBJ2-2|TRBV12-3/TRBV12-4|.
TGTGCCAGCAGTTTTCGGGCGGGGAACACCGGGGAGCTGTTTTTT
CASSFRAGNTGELFF
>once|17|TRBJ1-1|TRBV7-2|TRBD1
TGTGCCAGCAGCGACCCCGGGACAGGGGTAAGGAACACTGAAGCTTTCTTT
CASSDPGTGVRNTEAFF
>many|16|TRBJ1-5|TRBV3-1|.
TGTGCCAGCAGCCTAGGGACCGCCGTTGCCAATCAGCCCCAGCATTTT
CASSLGTAVANQPQHF
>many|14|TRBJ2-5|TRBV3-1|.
TGTGCCAGCAGCCAAGGACGGATTCAAGAGACCCAGTACTTC
CASSQGRIQETQYF
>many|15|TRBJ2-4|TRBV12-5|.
TGTGCTAGTGGTTTGGTACCCGGGTTCGGGGGCATTCAGTACTTC
CASGLVPGFGGIQYF
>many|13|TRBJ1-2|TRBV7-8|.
TGTGCCAGCAGCTTAGCTTCTAACTATGGCTACACCTTC
CASSLASNYGYTF
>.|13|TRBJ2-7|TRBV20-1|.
TGCAGTGCTATCCCGGCTCCAGGGAGGGAGCAGTACTTC
CSAIPAPGREQYF
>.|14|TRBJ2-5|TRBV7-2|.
TGTGCCAGCAGCCCGTCCGGCAGGCAAGAGACCCAGTACTTC
CASSPSGRQETQYF
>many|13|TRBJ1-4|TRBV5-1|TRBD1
TGCGCCAGCAGCACAGGGACAGCTGAAAAACTGTTTTTT
CASSTGTAEKLFF
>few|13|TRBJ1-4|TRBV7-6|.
TGTGCCAGCAGCTTAGATGCAGTAGGAAAACCGTTTTTT
CASSLDAVGKPFF
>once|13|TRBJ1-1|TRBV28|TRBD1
TGTGCCAGCAGTTCTCGAACGACAGGGGAAGCTTTCTTT
CASSSRTTGEAFF
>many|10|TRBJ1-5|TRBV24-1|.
TGTGCCACCCGGAGTCAGCCCCAGCATTTT
CATRSQPQHF
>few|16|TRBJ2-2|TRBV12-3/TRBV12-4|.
TGTGCCAGCAGTTATACGGACCCAAGGAGCACCGGGGAGCTGTTTTTT
CASSYTDPRSTGELFF
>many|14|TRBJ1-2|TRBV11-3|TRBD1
TGTGCCAGCAGCTTAGGGACAGGGGGCGATGGCTACACCTTC
CASSLGTGGDGYTF
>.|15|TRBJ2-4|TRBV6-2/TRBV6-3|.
TGTGCCAGCAGTCTCGCCCCGGGGGCCAAAAACATTCAGTACTTC
CASSLAPGAKNIQYF
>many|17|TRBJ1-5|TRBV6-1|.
TGTGCCAGCAGTGTGTCTGCTGGTCTGGGGTTAAATCAGCCCCAGCATTTT
CASSVSAGLGLNQPQHF
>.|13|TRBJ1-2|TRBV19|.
TGTGCCAGTAGTACGGCAGGGCTCTATGGCTACACCTTC
CASSTAGLYGYTF
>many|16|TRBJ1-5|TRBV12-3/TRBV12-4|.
TGTGCCAGCAGTCTCGAACAGGGAGTCGGCAATCAGCCCCAGCATTTT
CASSLEQGVGNQPQHF
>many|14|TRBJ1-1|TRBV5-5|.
TGTGCCAGCAGCTGGACCGGGACAAACACTGAAGCTTTCTTT
CASSWTGTNTEAFF
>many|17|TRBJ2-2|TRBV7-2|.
TGTGCCAGCAGCTTAGCCCGACAGGTCCCGAACACCGGGGAGCTGTTTTTT
CASSLARQVPNTGELFF
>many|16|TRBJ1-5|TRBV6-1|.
TGTGCCAGCAGTGAAGCTGCCCTATATAGCAATCAGCCCCAGCATTTT
CASSEAALYSNQPQHF
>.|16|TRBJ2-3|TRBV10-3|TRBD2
TGTGCCATCAGTAGCGGGACGCCCTCGGAGAGAGATACGCAGTATTTT
CAISSGTPSERDTQYF
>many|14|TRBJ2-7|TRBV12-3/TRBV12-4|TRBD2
TGTGCCAGCACCTTGCGGGGAGGGTCCTACGAGCAGTACTTC
CASTLRGGSYEQYF
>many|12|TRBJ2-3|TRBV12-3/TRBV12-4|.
TGTGCCAGCAGCCGACTGGCGGATACGCAGTATTTT
CASSRLADTQYF
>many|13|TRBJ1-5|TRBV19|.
TGTGCCAGTAGCAATCTCAGGGGCCAGCCCCAGCATTTT
CASSNLRGQPQHF
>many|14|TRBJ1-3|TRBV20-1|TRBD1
TGCAGTGCCCCTGGACAGGGCGGTGTTAACACCATATATTTT
CSAPGQGGVNTIYF
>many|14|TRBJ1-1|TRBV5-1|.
TGCGCCAGCAATATCGGCCTGTCAGGGACTGAAGCTTTCTTT
CASNIGLSGTEAFF
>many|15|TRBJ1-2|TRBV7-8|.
TGTGCCAGCAGCCTCCTAGAGGGAGTTCGCTATGGCTACACCTTC
CASSLLEGVRYGYTF
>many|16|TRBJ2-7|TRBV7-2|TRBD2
TGTGCCAGCAGCCTACGAGTGGGGGGGGACTCCTACGAGCAGTACTTC
CASSLRVGGDSYEQYF
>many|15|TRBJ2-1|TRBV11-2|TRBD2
TGTGCCAGCAGCTTTGCTAGCGGGTTTAACAATGAGCAGTTCTTC
CASSFASGFNNEQFF
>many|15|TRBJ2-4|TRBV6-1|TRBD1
TGTGCCAGCAGTAGGGACAGGGGTGTTGGAAACATTCAGTACTTC
CASSRDRGVGNIQYF
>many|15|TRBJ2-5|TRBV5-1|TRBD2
TGCGCCAGCAGCTTAGCGCGGGAGCACCAAGAGACCCAGTACTTC
CASSLAREHQETQYF
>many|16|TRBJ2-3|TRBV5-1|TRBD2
TGCGCCAGCAGCTTGGACCTAGCGGATAGCACAGATACGCAGTATTTT
CASSLDLADSTDTQYF
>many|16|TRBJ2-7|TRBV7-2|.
TGTGCCAGCAGCTTATTTGCCGGCGGCAGTGATTACGAGCAGTACTTC
CASSLFAGGSDYEQYF
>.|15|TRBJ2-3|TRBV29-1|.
TGCAGCGTTCAACATGGGGTATCGGGCACAGATACGCAGTATTTT
CSVQHGVSGTDTQYF
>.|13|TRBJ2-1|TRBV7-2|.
TGTGCCAGCAGCTTAGAAGGGACTCGAGAGCAGTTCTTC
CASSLEGTREQFF